This T cell receptor beta chain was observed in a study of shared clonotypes between healthy human individuals. Notes on the study in general: Sharing across a few donors was seen in approximately 5.2% of naive CD4 clonotypes.

For this clone: Its antigen is not known.

With 4 bases removed from V and 3 bases from J, the gap between germline ends came to 7 bases. The CDR3 spans 13 residues. Looked up from germline, CDR1 is MDHEN and CDR2 is SYDVKM. A split of CD4+ cells into CD45RA+ naive and CD45RA-negative memory subsets was performed. Assay used: immunoSEQ multiplex PCR; TCRdb lists only in-frame clones, some missing. The sample has 2 million to 2.5 million clones, approximately 90% seen once. What was sequenced was naive CD4+ T cells from PBMCs. Indicated subset: CD45RA+ positively selected. The sequence came from a man aged 18 to 35 in good health. Some clones in this sample may be carry-over from other donors' samples. The chain recombines TRBV28 with TRBJ2-4, with D perhaps TRBD2 (6 bases). The CDR3 DNA sequence: TGTGCCAGCAGTTGGGGAGGCAAAAACATTCAGTACTTC. Amino acids: CASSWGGKNIQYF.